Listed below are T cell receptor beta chains from one sample, sequenced in a study of blood T cell repertoires in COVID-19. The repertoire was sequenced with immunoSEQ multiplex PCR; TCRdb's copy has only in-frame clones and lacks some. The data show about 380,000 clones, approximately 84% seen once. Sequences were obtained from PBMCs or T cells enriched from blood (not recorded which). The receptors shown here come from a woman in her twenties or thirties who had recovered from COVID-19. Each CDR3 is given with its conserved first and last residue. Each record gives: clone size, V gene, D gene, J gene, CDR3 DNA, CDR3 protein. A D gene is named only where the DNA matches it firmly. Rows give clone size only sometimes, using once, few, many, or a class for an expanded clone.

NA	TRBV19	TRBD2	TRBJ2-3	TGTGCCAGTACTAAGACTAGCGGGGTCACAGATACGCAGTATTTT	CASTKTSGVTDTQYF
NA	TRBV3-1/TRBV3-2	NA	TRBJ2-2	TGTGCCAGCAGCCTAGGGAGAGTCACCGGGGAGCTGTTTTTT	CASSLGRVTGELFF
NA	TRBV5-1	TRBD1	TRBJ1-2	TGCGCCAGCGGGGAAACAGGGGGCGCCGGGAGGGGCTACACCTTC	CASGETGGAGRGYTF
NA	TRBV4-1	TRBD2	TRBJ2-3	TGCGCCAGCAGCCAAGATAGGACTAGCGGGGGGGCAGATACGCAGTATTTT	CASSQDRTSGGADTQYF
NA	TRBV29-1	NA	TRBJ2-7	TGCAGCGTTGTGACTGCCTTGGAGCAGTACTTC	CSVVTALEQYF
NA	TRBV4-1	NA	TRBJ2-2	TGCGCCAGCAGCCACGGACGGCGGGGTCACGCCGGGGAGCTGTTTTTT	CASSHGRRGHAGELFF
NA	TRBV6-5	TRBD1	TRBJ1-3	TGTGCCAGCAGTAACACAGGGGGCTCTGGAAACACCATATATTTT	CASSNTGGSGNTIYF
NA	TRBV27	TRBD1	TRBJ1-6	TGTGCCAGCAGCTGGCAGGGGGATTCACCCCTCCACTTT	CASSWQGDSPLHF
NA	TRBV18	TRBD1	TRBJ1-2	TGTGCCAGCTCACCACGGGACAGCTCTAACTATGGCTACACCTTC	CASSPRDSSNYGYTF
NA	TRBV27	TRBD2	TRBJ2-1	TGTGCCAGCAGTTTCGGAACTAGCGGGGGAAATGAGCAGTTCTTC	CASSFGTSGGNEQFF
NA	TRBV7-9	NA	TRBJ1-1	TGTGCCAGCAGCTACCCTGAGATGGTCACTGAAGCTTTCTTT	CASSYPEMVTEAFF
NA	TRBV29-1	TRBD1	TRBJ1-2	TGCAGCGTCGCCCCAGGGGGTAACTATGGCTACACCTTC	CSVAPGGNYGYTF
few	TRBV4-1	TRBD2	TRBJ2-5	TGCGCCAGCAGCCCCCAAGACCGAGCGGGGGCCGGGGAGACCCAGTACTTC	CASSPQDRAGAGETQYF
NA	TRBV2	TRBD2	TRBJ2-7	TGTGCCAGCAGAGCGCGGGGGAGCTCCTACGAGCAGTACTTC	CASRARGSSYEQYF
NA	TRBV7-3	TRBD2	TRBJ2-1	TGTGCCAGCAGCTTAATCCTAGCGGGGGCCAATGAGCAGTTCTTC	CASSLILAGANEQFF
NA	TRBV2	NA	TRBJ1-5	TGTGCCAGCAGTGAGGGTGGACAGTTCAATCAGCCCCAGCATTTT	CASSEGGQFNQPQHF
NA	TRBV19	TRBD1	TRBJ1-1	TGTGCCAGTAGGGCAGGACAGGCTGGAACTGAAGCTTTCTTT	CASRAGQAGTEAFF
NA	TRBV5-8	TRBD2	TRBJ2-5	TGTGCCAGCAGCTTCTCCGGGACTAGCGGGAAAGAGACCCAGTACTTC	CASSFSGTSGKETQYF
NA	TRBV29-1	NA	TRBJ2-1	TGCAGCGTTGAAGTTTCCGGGAAAAGCGATGAGCAGTTCTTC	CSVEVSGKSDEQFF
NA	TRBV9	NA	TRBJ1-3	TGTGCCAGCAGCGTGGGAGGGATCACTGGAAACACCATATATTTT	CASSVGGITGNTIYF
NA	TRBV7-9	NA	TRBJ2-7	TGTGCCAGCAGCTTAGAGACAGCCTACGAGCAGTACTTC	CASSLETAYEQYF
NA	TRBV27	NA	TRBJ1-2	TGTGCCAGCAGCAATTTTGTTCATTATGGCTACACCTTC	CASSNFVHYGYTF